At least ten counts were recorded for the clone carrying this TCR beta chain. This sample is part of a study of blood T cell repertoires in COVID-19. Self-reported history from a screening survey and questionnaire set each donor's cohort. The germline CDR1 and CDR2 sequences are KGHSH and LQKENI. CDR3 length: 17 residues. V was shortened by 6 bases and J by 3 bases, with 21 bases between the two germline ends. This table comes from immunoSEQ multiplex PCR, and its TCRdb copy is limited to in-frame clones, with some not included. Of around 150,000 clones in the sample, 65% to 85% are singletons; the top ten hold about 5.2%.

This chain connects TRBV18 to TRBJ2-1, with D perhaps TRBD2 (6 bases). Sequences were obtained from PBMCs or T cells enriched from blood (not recorded which). This clonotype was obtained from an older man who had been exposed to COVID-19. The CDR3 region is CASSPSRGLSFYNEQFF. The CDR3, as DNA: TGTGCCAGCTCCCCCAGTAGGGGACTTTCCTTCTACAATGAGCAGTTCTTC.